This record looks at one T cell receptor (beta chain) sequence and its context. The entry originates in a study of blood T cell repertoires in COVID-19. About the research overall: The United States, Italy and Spain were the sources of the acute and convalescent COVID-19 samples.

Authors' methods: Amplification of reference gene primers provided the estimated nucleated cell counts. The table came from immunoSEQ multiplex PCR; TCRdb's copy has only in-frame clones and leaves some out. That table furnishes V, J and clone size, whereas the DNA furnished D and trimming. This sample has about 210,000 clones; roughly 88% occur once, and the top ten carry 9.5% to 10%. With 4 bases clipped from V and 6 bases from J, the junction kept 6 bases outside the gene matches. The CDR3 runs 13 residues. Germline lookup yields CDR1 ENHRY and CDR2 SYGVKD. This rearrangement joins TRBV10-3 to TRBJ2-7; 7 bases are a match to TRBD1. This TCR was recovered from a man between 45 and 60 years old with active or convalescent COVID-19. The material sequenced was peripheral blood. The CDR3 spells CAISGTGPREQYF. DNA of the CDR3: TGTGCCATCAGTGGGACAGGCCCCCGCGAGCAGTACTTC.